Shown below are 8 T cell receptor beta chains from a single sample sequenced in a study of cytomegalovirus exposure and HLA in healthy donors. The primer mix had 60 Vbeta and 13 Jbeta primers. The protocol was immunoSEQ multiplex PCR, while the TCRdb copy is restricted to in-frame clones and leaves out a portion. The sample lists approximately 83,000 clones, approximately 80% occurring once. Sequencing input: PBMCs. The receptors stem from a man aged 18 to 35 in good health and CMV-seronegative.

The chain employs TRBV7-2 and TRBJ2-7; TRBD1 matches 9 bases. The junction had 12 bases not matched to a gene; V was cut back by 6 bases and J by 3 bases. The CDR3 contains 16 residues. The germline gives CDR1 SGHTA, CDR2 FQGNSA. The CDR3 here is CASRGQGRVTNYEQYF. The CDR3 nucleotides read TGTGCCAGCAGGGGACAGGGAAGGGTGACTAACTACGAGCAGTACTTC.

The V call is TRBV6-1, the J call TRBJ1-2; TRBD1 agrees at 7 bases. The CDR3 is made up of 13 amino acids. V was pared by 3 bases and J by 7 bases, with 5 bases of the junction left unmatched. The V gene's germline CDR1 is MNHNS and CDR2 SASEGT. The CDR3 region has the DNA TGTGCCAGCAGTGAGACAGGGATCAGTGGCTACACCTTC. Its protein product is CASSETGISGYTF.

The rearrangement links TRBV4-2 to TRBJ1-3; D is undetermined. Trimming removed 3 bases at V and 0 bases at J, with 15 bases between. Per germline, CDR1 LGHNA and CDR2 YNFKEQ. The CDR3 sequence is 17 residues long. The DNA of the CDR3 is TGTGCCAGCAGCCATGCGGATGCATCCAGCTCTGGAAACACCATATATTTT. Protein: CASSHADASSSGNTIYF.

The genes are TRBV7-9 and TRBJ1-2; D is perhaps TRBD1 (5 bases). The CDR3 length is 11 residues. The germline CDR1 and CDR2 sequences are SEHNR and FQNEAQ (reference sequence). The CDR3 DNA sequence: TGTTCCGCCGACAGAGTCGGTGGCTACACCTTC. This gives the protein CSADRVGGYTF.

The V and J genes are TRBV7-6 and TRBJ2-1, with D possibly matching TRBD2 (6 bases). Trimming removed 5 bases at V and 3 bases at J, with 8 bases between. Per germline, CDR1 SGHVS and CDR2 FNYEAQ. The CDR3 spans 13 residues. The CDR3 protein is CASSPGVYNEQFF. The DNA of the CDR3 is TGTGCCAGCAGCCCGGGAGTCTACAATGAGCAGTTCTTC.

V and J are TRBV5-1 and TRBJ2-3; 13 positions agree with TRBD2. Germline CDR1 is SGHRS and CDR2 is YFSETQ. The CDR3 contains 17 residues. The ends lost 0 bases at V and 4 bases at J; junction bases unmatched: 5. The CDR3 DNA sequence: TGCGCCAGCAGCTTGGCAGGACTAGCGGGGGAAGCAGATACGCAGTATTTT. It yields the protein CASSLAGLAGEADTQYF.

The rearrangement links TRBV7-9 to TRBJ2-7, with 7 bases lining up with TRBD1. Trimming removed 5 bases from V and 5 bases from J; junction bases left unmatched: 9. Germline CDR1 is SEHNR and CDR2 is FQNEAQ (reference sequence). The CDR3 contains 14 residues. The CDR3 DNA reads as TGTGCCAGCAGCCGGACAGGCTTGAGGGACGAGCAGTACTTC. This sequence encodes CASSRTGLRDEQYF.

The rearrangement links TRBV6-5 to TRBJ2-7; D unresolved. The ends were cut back, 0 bases at V and 7 bases at J, with 4 bases in the middle. The germline V gene has CDR1 MNHEY and CDR2 SVGAGI. This CDR3 is 11 amino acids long. The CDR3 sequence is CASSYSQEQYF. The CDR3, as DNA: TGTGCCAGCAGTTACTCGCAGGAGCAGTACTTC.